The T cell receptor beta chain under discussion was sequenced for a study of immune evolution from preneoplasia to lung adenocarcinoma. Profiled with immunoSEQ multiplex PCR; TCRdb holds only in-frame clones, not every one. The sample gives some 9,500 clones, more than 75% of which show up once; roughly 12% is in the top ten. Trimming removed 4 bases at V and 4 bases at J, with 8 bases between. Looked up from germline, CDR1 is SNHLY and CDR2 is FYNNEI. The CDR3 length is 13 residues. Comments on this clone: The antigen remains undetermined.

Macro-dissection enriched premalignant or tumor cells before nucleic acid extraction. General study results and limits: Later-stage lesions seemingly showed higher T cell density and diversity than normal lung.

Sequencing used FFPE lung adenocarcinoma in situ tissue. This TCR came from an older person with lung adenocarcinoma. The chain employs TRBV2 and TRBJ2-1; D is undetermined. In nucleotides, the CDR3 is TGTGCCAGCAGTGCGCAGCTGTACAATGAGCAGTTCTTC. The encoded protein is CASSAQLYNEQFF.